Here is one T cell receptor (beta chain) with its context. Only Caucasian adults living in Nashville, Tennessee made up the donor group. This record comes from a study of shared clonotypes between healthy human individuals. About the research overall: CD8 memory received one plate per donor, CD8 naive two, CD4 memory three and CD4 naive three.

V shed 3 bases and J shed 6 bases, with 15 bases lying between them. The CDR3 has 15 amino acids. Germline lookup yields CDR1 SGHKS and CDR2 YYEKEE (reference sequence). At a deep level, the assay was run. Each PCR replicate from the sorted subsets contained about 200 ng DNA, which is about 30,000 T cell genomes. Profiled with immunoSEQ multiplex PCR; TCRdb holds only in-frame clones, not every one. Among over 2 million clones listed, 95% were seen once. Sequenced input: naive CD4+ T cells sorted from blood. Noted subset: CD45RA+ positively selected. This clonotype was obtained from a young man in good health. The chain has TRBV5-5 and TRBJ2-2; D perhaps matches TRBD2 (6 bases). The CDR3 protein is CASSSGLPFPGELFF. In DNA, the CDR3 is TGTGCCAGCAGCTCGGGACTCCCGTTCCCCGGGGAGCTGTTTTTT.